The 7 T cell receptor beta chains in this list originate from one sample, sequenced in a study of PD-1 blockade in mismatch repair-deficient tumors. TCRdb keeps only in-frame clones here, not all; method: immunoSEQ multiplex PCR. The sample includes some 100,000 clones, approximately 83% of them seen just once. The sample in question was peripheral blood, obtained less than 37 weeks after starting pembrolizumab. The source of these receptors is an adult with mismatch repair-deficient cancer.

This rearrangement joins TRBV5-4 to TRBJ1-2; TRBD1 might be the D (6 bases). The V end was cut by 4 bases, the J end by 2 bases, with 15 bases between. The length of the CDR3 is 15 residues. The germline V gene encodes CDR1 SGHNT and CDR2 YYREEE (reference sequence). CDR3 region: CASSGRGQGNYGYTF. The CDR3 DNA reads TGTGCCAGCAGCGGGCGGGGGCAGGGGAACTATGGCTACACCTTC. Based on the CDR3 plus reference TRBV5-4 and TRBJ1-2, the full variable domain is ETGVTQSPTHLIKTRGQQVTLRCSSQSGHNTVSWYQQALGQGPQFIFQYYREEENGRGNFPPRFSGLQFPNYSSELNVNALELDDSALYLCASSGRGQGNYGYTFGSGTRLTVV.

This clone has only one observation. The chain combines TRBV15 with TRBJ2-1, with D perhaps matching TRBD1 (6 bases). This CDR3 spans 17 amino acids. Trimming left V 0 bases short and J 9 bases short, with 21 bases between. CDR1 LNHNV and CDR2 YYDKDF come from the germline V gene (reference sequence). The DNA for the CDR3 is TGTGCCACCAGCAGAGATCTGTTCCAGGGGAGATCAAGTGAGCAGTTCTTC. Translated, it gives CATSRDLFQGRSSEQFF.

The CDR3 region has the DNA TGTGCCAGCAGCTTGAGTCTACCTGGCGGGGAGCTGTTTTTT. This translates into CASSLSLPGGELFF. The chain carries TRBV5-4 and TRBJ2-2; no clear D gene. The germline gives CDR1 SGHNT, CDR2 YYREEE (reference sequence). Trimming cost V 1 base and J 7 bases, with 11 bases left between them. CDR3 length equals 14 residues.

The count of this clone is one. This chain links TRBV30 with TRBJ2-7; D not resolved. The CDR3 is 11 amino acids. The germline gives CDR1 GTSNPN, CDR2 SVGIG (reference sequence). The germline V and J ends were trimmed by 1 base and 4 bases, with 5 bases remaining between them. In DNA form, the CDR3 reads TGTGCCTGGAGTGAGACTTACGAGCAGTACTTC. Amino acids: CAWSETYEQYF.

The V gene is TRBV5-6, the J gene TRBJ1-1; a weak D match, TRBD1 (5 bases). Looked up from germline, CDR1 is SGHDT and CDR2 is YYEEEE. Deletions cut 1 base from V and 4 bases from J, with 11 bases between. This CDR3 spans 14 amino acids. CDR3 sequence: CASSLSPQGTEAFF. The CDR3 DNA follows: TGTGCCAGCAGCTTGTCCCCGCAGGGCACTGAAGCTTTCTTT. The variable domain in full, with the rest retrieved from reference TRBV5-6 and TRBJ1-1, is DAGVTQSPTHLIKTRGQQVTLRCSPKSGHDTVSWYQQALGQGPQFIFQYYEEEERQRGNFPDRFSGHQFPNYSSELNVNALLLGDSALYLCASSLSPQGTEAFFGQGTRLTVV.

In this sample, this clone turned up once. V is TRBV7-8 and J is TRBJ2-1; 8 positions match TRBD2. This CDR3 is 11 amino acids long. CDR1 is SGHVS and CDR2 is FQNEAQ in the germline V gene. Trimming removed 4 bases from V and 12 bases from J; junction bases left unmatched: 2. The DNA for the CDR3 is TGTGCCAGCAGCTACGGGAGGGTGCAGTTCTTC. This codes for CASSYGRVQFF.

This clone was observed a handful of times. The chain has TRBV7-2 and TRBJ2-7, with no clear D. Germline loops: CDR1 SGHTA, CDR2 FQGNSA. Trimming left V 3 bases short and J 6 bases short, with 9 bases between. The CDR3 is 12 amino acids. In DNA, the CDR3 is TGTGCCAGCAGCTTCGTCAATCTCGAGCAGTACTTC. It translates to CASSFVNLEQYF.